Listed here are 26 T cell receptor beta chains from one sample, sequenced in a study of blood T cell repertoires in COVID-19. Assay used: immunoSEQ multiplex PCR; TCRdb lists only in-frame clones, some missing. The table includes around 150,000 clones, around 90% detected once. Sequencing was carried out using peripheral blood. The receptors come from a human donor in a cohort sampled during active COVID-19.

In DNA, the CDR3 is TGTGCCAGTAGTTTGCGGGAGCGGTACGAGCAGTACTTC. Residues: CASSLRERYEQYF. The rearrangement uses TRBV19 and TRBJ2-7; 7 nucleotides agree with TRBD2. The length of the CDR3 is 13 residues. Germline trimming cut 5 bases from V and 4 bases from J; bases unmatched to any gene: 5. From germline, CDR1 is LNHDA and CDR2 SQIVND (reference sequence).

The rearrangement joins TRBV7-8 to TRBJ1-2; D unresolved. Germline CDR1 reads SGHVS; CDR2 reads FQNEAQ. The CDR3 runs 17 residues. Deletions cut 5 bases from V and 6 bases from J, with 25 bases between. This chain's CDR3 is CASSPLRVTLPMDGYTF. The CDR3 nucleotides are TGTGCCAGCAGCCCTCTCCGGGTTACCCTCCCCATGGATGGCTACACCTTC.

J is TRBJ2-4 and V is TRBV21-1; the table's D gene call, TRBD2, was not cross checked with the DNA. TRBV21-1 is marked as a pseudogene. This CDR3 contains 21 residues. As DNA, the CDR3 is TGTGCCAGCAGCAAAATCCCCCCCTTGCCCCGACTAGCGGGAGAACCCCACATTCAGTACTTC. Translated: CASSKIPPLPRLAGEPHIQYF.

The chain uses TRBV29-1 and TRBJ2-5; 7 nucleotides align to TRBD2. The length of the CDR3 is 11 residues. Germline V lookup: CDR1 SQVTM, CDR2 ANQGSEA. Trimming took 7 bases from V and 8 from J; bases not matched to a gene: 7. This CDR3 reads CSAVGGGTQYF. CDR3 nucleotides: TGCAGCGCCGTGGGGGGGGGAACCCAGTACTTC.

The V gene is TRBV28, the J gene TRBJ2-1, with TRBD1 as a possible D gene (5 bases). CDR3 length equals 16 residues. V was cut by 4 bases and J by 0 bases, with 13 bases left in between. Germline V gene sequence: CDR1 MDHEN, CDR2 SYDVKM. CDR3 in amino acids: CASSSGSISSYNEQFF. CDR3 bases: TGTGCCAGCAGTTCAGGGTCCATAAGCTCCTACAATGAGCAGTTCTTC.

This clone occurred once. The rearrangement uses TRBV28 and TRBJ1-1; D not certain. The V and J ends lost 3 bases and 5 bases respectively, with 25 bases between them. From germline, CDR1 is MDHEN and CDR2 SYDVKM. This CDR3 has 18 amino acids. The CDR3 nucleotides are TGTGCCAGCAGTTTTCCCCACTTGGAGGGATTATGGAGGACTGAAGCTTTCTTT. This translates into CASSFPHLEGLWRTEAFF.

The V gene is TRBV29-1, the J gene TRBJ1-6; D unresolved. The germline CDR1 and CDR2 sequences are SQVTM and ANQGSEA. The CDR3 spans 13 residues. Trimming removed 5 bases from V and 9 bases from J, with 14 bases in between. The CDR3 nucleotides are TGCAGCGTTTCGGAGGGAGGCTTTTCACCCCTCCACTTT. This sequence encodes CSVSEGGFSPLHF.

The chain links TRBV20-1 to TRBJ1-4, with 7 bases fitting TRBD1. The junction had 4 bases not matched to a gene; V was cut back by 3 bases and J by 0 bases. CDR3 length equals 15 residues. Germline assignment: CDR1 DFQATT and CDR2 SNEGSKA (reference sequence). CDR3 residues: CSASKGAATNEKLFF. The CDR3 nucleotides read TGCAGTGCTAGTAAGGGGGCCGCAACTAATGAAAAACTGTTTTTT.

Regarding this clone: The same CDR3 can be traced to other DNA sequences in this sample. The chain carries TRBV9 and TRBJ2-7, with 8 bases fitting TRBD2. Germline values: CDR1 SGDLS, CDR2 YYNGEE. The CDR3 covers 14 residues. With V trimmed by 0 bases and J by 4 bases, 3 bases remained unmatched. The CDR3, as DNA: TGTGCCAGCAGCGTAGGGCTAGCGGGTTACGAGCAGTACTTC. Encoded protein: CASSVGLAGYEQYF.

This clone was counted once. V gene TRBV30 combines with J gene TRBJ1-1; 7 bases align to TRBD1. Germline V gene lookup returns CDR1 GTSNPN and CDR2 SVGIG (reference sequence). This CDR3 is built from 15 residues. V was clipped by 1 base and J by 0 bases; unmatched bases: 5. CDR3 sequence (DNA): TGTGCCTGGAGTGCGGAACAGGGGATGAACACTGAAGCTTTCTTT. Protein product: CAWSAEQGMNTEAFF. The complete variable domain, with remaining parts taken from reference TRBV30 and TRBJ1-1, reads SQTIHQWPATLVQPVGSPLSLECTVEGTSNPNLYWYRQAAGRGLQLLFYSVGIGQISSEVPQNLSASRPQDRQFILSSKKLLLSDSGFYLCAWSAEQGMNTEAFFGQGTRLTVV.

V usage is TRBV30 and J usage is TRBJ2-7; 8 bases match TRBD2. V gave up 3 bases and J gave up 3 bases; unmatched junction bases: 13. This CDR3 region has 16 residues. In germline, CDR1 is GTSNPN, CDR2 SVGIG (reference sequence). The CDR3 here is CAWRGMGRGEYYEQYF. CDR3 coding DNA: TGTGCCTGGAGGGGCATGGGGCGGGGGGAATACTACGAGCAGTACTTC.

This clone was seen just once. V usage is TRBV7-9 and J usage is TRBJ1-2; no definite D call. The CDR3 spans 15 residues. Per the germline V gene, CDR1 is SEHNR and CDR2 is FQNEAQ (reference sequence). The V end lost 4 bases, the J end lost 1 base, and 13 bases lay between the germline ends. CDR3 sequence reads: CASSSEVRLNYGYTF. The CDR3 coding sequence is TGTGCCAGCAGCTCCGAAGTAAGACTTAACTATGGCTACACCTTC.

The chain recombines TRBV4-1 with TRBJ2-7, with a weak D call TRBD2 (6 bases). CDR3 length: 13 amino acids. With 1 base removed from V and 6 bases from J, the gap between germline ends came to 10 bases. Per germline, CDR1 MGHRA and CDR2 YSYEKL. The CDR3 is CASSQVGGVEQYF. In DNA form, the CDR3 reads TGCGCCAGCAGCCAAGTAGGAGGGGTCGAGCAGTACTTC.

In this sample, this clone turned up a few times. V gene TRBV30 combines with J gene TRBJ1-6; D remains unclear. Germline lookup yields CDR1 GTSNPN and CDR2 SVGIG (reference sequence). Trimming removed 2 bases from V and 5 bases from J, with 13 bases in between. The CDR3 is 15 residues long. CDR3: CAWSRDRLDNSPLHF. The CDR3 coding sequence is TGTGCCTGGAGTCGCGACCGGCTAGATAATTCACCCCTCCACTTT.

The chain is built from TRBV5-4 and TRBJ2-1; 7 nucleotides align to TRBD1. In germline, CDR1 is SGHNT, CDR2 YYREEE (reference sequence). V lost 0 bases and J lost 7; bases outside the gene matches: 4. CDR3 length: 14 residues. The chain's CDR3 is CASSLVLTGNEQFF. DNA of the CDR3: TGTGCCAGCAGCTTGGTGTTGACAGGGAATGAGCAGTTCTTC.

This clone was seen just once. This chain joins TRBV27 and TRBJ1-2; 7 nucleotides agree with TRBD1. The CDR3 spans 14 residues. Germline V gives CDR1 MNHEY, CDR2 SMNVEV (reference sequence). With 9 bases clipped from V and 1 base from J, the junction kept 8 bases outside the gene matches. DNA for the CDR3: TGTGCCAGTGCTAGGGACAGCCGTAACTATGGCTACACCTTC. It encodes CASARDSRNYGYTF.

The chain is built from TRBV5-6 and TRBJ2-7; 8 bases agree with TRBD2. The J segment lost 2 bases and the V segment lost 0 bases, leaving 1 base of the junction unmatched. CDR1 and CDR2 from the germline V gene are SGHDT and YYEEEE. This CDR3 spans 14 amino acids. CDR3 bases: TGTGCCAGCAGCTTGGGTAGCGGGGCCTACGAGCAGTACTTC. The encoded protein is CASSLGSGAYEQYF.

The chain employs TRBV30 and TRBJ2-7; 12 nucleotides line up with TRBD2. The V gene end was trimmed by 2 bases and the J gene end by 5 bases; junction bases not matched to a gene: 16. The CDR3 sequence is 18 residues long. The germline V gene has CDR1 GTSNPN and CDR2 SVGIG (reference sequence). CDR3 amino acids: CAWSPPAGLAGGPHEQYF. CDR3 DNA sequence: TGTGCCTGGAGTCCACCCGCAGGGCTAGCGGGAGGGCCCCACGAGCAGTACTTC.

This chain joins TRBV11-2 and TRBJ2-7, with 12 bases aligning to TRBD1. The V segment lost 4 bases and the J segment 7 bases; nucleotides outside the gene matches: 14. This CDR3 contains 17 residues. Germline V gene data show CDR1 as SGHAT and CDR2 as FQNNGV. CDR3 nucleotide sequence: TGTGCCAGCAGCTCCGGGGGGACAGGGGGCGCCCCGGGAGAGCAGTACTTC. Translation: CASSSGGTGGAPGEQYF. Combining the CDR3 with reference TRBV11-2 and TRBJ2-7 gives the whole variable domain EAGVAQSPRYKIIEKRQSVAFWCNPISGHATLYWYQQILGQGPKLLIQFQNNGVVDDSQLPKDRFSAERLKGVDSTLKIQPAKLEDSAVYLCASSSGGTGGAPGEQYFGPGTRLTVT.

This clone was seen a handful of times. This chain joins TRBV15 and TRBJ2-7; TRBD2 matches 9 bases. The CDR3 totals 15 residues. Trimming took 1 base from V and 3 from J; bases not matched to a gene: 4. Germline lookup yields CDR1 LNHNV and CDR2 YYDKDF (reference sequence). Here the CDR3 reads CATSRALAGIYEQYF. The CDR3 region has the DNA TGTGCCACCAGCAGAGCGCTAGCGGGAATCTACGAGCAGTACTTC.

The J gene is TRBJ2-7, the V gene TRBV9; TRBD1 matches at 9 bases. The CDR3 totals 15 residues. V lost 3 bases, J lost 6 bases, and 10 bases stayed unmatched. CDR1 is SGDLS and CDR2 is YYNGEE in the germline V gene. CDR3 residues: CASSGGRDRESEQYF. CDR3 nucleotides: TGTGCCAGCAGCGGGGGAAGGGACAGGGAAAGCGAGCAGTACTTC.

Written as DNA, the CDR3 is TGTGCCAGCGGGGGACTAGCGGGGGAGACCCAGTACTTC. It specifies CASGGLAGETQYF. The V and J genes are TRBV6-5 and TRBJ2-5; 13 nucleotides line up with TRBD2. The V segment lost 8 bases and the J segment 5 bases; nucleotides outside the gene matches: 2. CDR3 size: 13 residues. Germline CDR1 MNHEY, CDR2 SVGAGI.

The chain recombines TRBV7-7 with TRBJ2-1; TRBD1 is a possible D gene (6 bases). Deletions cut 8 bases from V and 2 bases from J, with 16 bases between. CDR3 size: 15 residues. The germline V gene has CDR1 SSHAT and CDR2 FNYEAQ (reference sequence). CDR3 sequence: CASSPLRGPYNEQFF. For the CDR3, the DNA is TGTGCCAGCTCCCCCCTCAGGGGTCCCTACAATGAGCAGTTCTTC.

The chain employs TRBV5-4 and TRBJ1-3; the match to TRBD1 covers 8 bases. Trimming cost V 1 base and J 1 base; bases outside gene matches: 1. Germline V CDR1 and CDR2: SGHNT, YYREEE (reference sequence). This CDR3 region has 15 residues. CDR3 bases: TGTGCCAGCAGCTTGCGACAGGGGTCTGGAAACACCATATATTTT. The encoded protein is CASSLRQGSGNTIYF.

The V and J genes are TRBV27 and TRBJ1-5; no definite D call. Germline CDR1 is MNHEY and CDR2 is SMNVEV (reference sequence). The CDR3 has 14 amino acids. Trimming left V 3 bases short and J 5 bases short, with 11 bases between. The CDR3 here is CASSFSGSDQPQHF. The CDR3 nucleotides are TGTGCCAGCAGTTTCTCCGGGAGCGATCAGCCCCAGCATTTT.

The rearrangement links TRBV5-1 to TRBJ2-2, with 10 bases aligning to TRBD2. Trimming took 0 bases from V and 4 from J; bases not matched to a gene: 3. Germline values: CDR1 SGHRS, CDR2 YFSETQ. The CDR3 is made up of 16 amino acids. CDR3 nucleotide sequence: TGCGCCAGCAGCTTGGAGGCTAGCGGGAGCACCGGGGAGCTGTTTTTT. As protein: CASSLEASGSTGELFF. Combining the CDR3 with reference TRBV5-1 and TRBJ2-2 gives the whole variable domain KAGVTQTPRYLIKTRGQQVTLSCSPISGHRSVSWYQQTPGQGLQFLFEYFSETQRNKGNFPGRFSGRQFSNSRSEMNVSTLELGDSALYLCASSLEASGSTGELFFGEGSRLTVL.